This T cell receptor beta chain was sequenced for a study of tumor and adjacent non-tumor tissue in lung cancer. Across the whole study: Stage I to III disease affected about nine men and 5 women aged roughly 31 to 85.

This clonotype has a single count. One end of the junction is discordant with germline, which a read error may explain. Three rounds of nested PCR, following a modified ARM-PCR protocol, produced the TCRbeta library. Using its own MiXCR run on the multiplex PCR reads, TCRdb lists one record per CDR3 protein. Of fewer than 100,000 distinct CDR3 sequences detected, around 82% appear once; the ten largest clones hold less than 25%. The template was RNA from unsorted bulk tissue. More than 3 cm separated this lung sample from the edge of the tumor. This CDR3 is built from 15 residues. Germline V gene lookup returns CDR1 MNHEY and CDR2 SVGAGI.

V and J are TRBV6-5 and TRBJ2-1, with TRBD2 matching 13 bases. This clonotype originated in a woman aged 50 to 60 with non-small cell lung cancer. Sequenced input: distant non-tumor lung tissue. This CDR3 is CASSEGTSGIYEQLF. CDR3 DNA sequence: TGTGCCAGCAGTGAGGGGACTAGCGGGATCTACGAACAGCTCTTC.